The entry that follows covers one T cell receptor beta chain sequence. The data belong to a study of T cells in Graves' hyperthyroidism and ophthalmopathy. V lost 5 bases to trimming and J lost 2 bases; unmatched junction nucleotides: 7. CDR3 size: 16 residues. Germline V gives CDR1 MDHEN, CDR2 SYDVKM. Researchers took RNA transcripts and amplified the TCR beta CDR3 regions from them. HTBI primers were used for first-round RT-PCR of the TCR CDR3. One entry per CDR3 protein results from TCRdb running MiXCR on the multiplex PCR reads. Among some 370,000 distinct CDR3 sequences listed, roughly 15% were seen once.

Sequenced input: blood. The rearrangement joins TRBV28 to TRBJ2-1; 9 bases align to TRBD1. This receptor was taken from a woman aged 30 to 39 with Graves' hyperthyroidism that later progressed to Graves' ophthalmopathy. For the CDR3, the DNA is TGTGCCAGCAGTAGAACAGGGGGCAGAGCCTACAATGAGCAGTTCTTC. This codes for CASSRTGGRAYNEQFF.